The 12 T cell receptor beta chains below all came from one sample that was sequenced in a study of regulatory T cells in long-lasting Graves disease. The time point here: newly diagnosed GD, antithyroid drugs for less than 3 months. PBMCs provided the RNA from which the TCR library was made. To make TCR beta libraries, researchers used iRepertoire HTBI primers and Arm-PCR of CDR3 regions. MiXCR, run by TCRdb on the multiplex PCR reads, gives a single entry per CDR3 protein. The sample gives about 400,000 distinct CDR3 sequences, about 17% of which show up once; roughly a fifth is in the top ten. These records were also assigned to another study, of T cells in Graves' hyperthyroidism and ophthalmopathy.

Sequencing used peripheral blood mononuclear cells (PBMCs), obtained at new diagnosis, from a patient treated with antithyroid drugs. The receptors were gathered from a woman aged 18-35 years with Graves disease.

This chain connects TRBV30 to TRBJ2-5; D is possibly TRBD1 (6 bases). Germline-derived CDR1 and CDR2 are GTSNPN and SVGIG (reference sequence). V was cut by 3 bases and J by 4 bases, with 12 bases left in between. The CDR3 extends over 13 amino acids. CDR3: CAWSINRAETQYF. The CDR3 bases are TGTGCCTGGAGCATTAACAGGGCAGAGACCCAGTACTTC.

This clonotype was counted only a few times. A read error may account for a junction end that differs from germline. This rearrangement joins TRBV27 to TRBJ1-2; 10 bases align to TRBD1. Germline V gene data show CDR1 as MNHEY and CDR2 as SMNVEV (reference sequence). The CDR3 contains 16 residues. The CDR3 sequence is CACSLWVGTGERGYTF. CDR3 DNA sequence: TGTGCCTGCAGTTTATGGGTCGGGACAGGGGAACGCGGCTACACCTTC.

With respect to this clonotype: A far larger clone is one base from this, pointing to a likely read error. This rearrangement joins TRBV7-3 to TRBJ2-3; D is tentatively TRBD1 or TRBD2 (5 bases each). The DNA end favors TRBJ2-1, so the J call may be wrong. Germline CDR1 and CDR2: SGHTA and FQGTGA. The CDR3 totals 16 residues. CDR3 bases: TGTGCCAGCAGCTTAACTGGGGGTTGGCCCTACAATGGGCAGTTCTTC. Its translation: CASSLTGGWPYNGQFF.

The sample holds many counts of this clonotype. CDR3 nucleotide sequence: TGTGCCAGCAGTCCCTTAGTAGCGGCCTCCTACAATGAGCAGTTCTTC. Protein sequence: CASSPLVAASYNEQFF. The chain combines TRBV28 with TRBJ2-1, with a possible D match to TRBD2 (6 bases). The V end lost 5 bases, the J end lost 0 bases, and 14 bases lay between the germline ends. The germline V gene encodes CDR1 MDHEN and CDR2 SYDVKM. CDR3 size: 16 residues.

V usage is TRBV6-1 and J usage is TRBJ2-1; TRBD1 matches 8 bases. CDR1 and CDR2 from the germline V gene are MNHNS and SASEGT. Trimming removed 6 bases from V and 6 bases from J; junction bases left unmatched: 10. CDR3 size: 15 residues. CDR3: CASRIKQGGGNEQFF. The CDR3 bases are TGTGCCAGCAGGATCAAACAGGGGGGTGGCAATGAGCAGTTCTTC.

CDR3 protein: CASSTLLRGSYGYTF. The CDR3 DNA reads TGTGCCAGCAGTACCCTACTACGGGGTTCCTATGGCTACACCTTC. V is TRBV6-1 and J is TRBJ1-2; no clear D gene. This CDR3 is built from 15 residues. Germline lookup yields CDR1 MNHNS and CDR2 SASEGT. Trimming removed 5 bases at V and 4 bases at J, with 17 bases between.

At least ten counts were recorded for this clonotype. The gene calls are TRBV20-1 and TRBJ2-3; 7 bases agree with TRBD1. CDR3 length: 14 amino acids. Germline assignment: CDR1 DFQATT and CDR2 SNEGSKA (reference sequence). V lost 5 bases and J lost 1; bases outside the gene matches: 6. CDR3: CSAYRGLRTDTQYF. The CDR3 DNA is TGCAGTGCTTACAGGGGCCTCCGCACAGATACGCAGTATTTT.

This clonotype was detected a few times. The rearrangement links TRBV5-1 to TRBJ2-1; TRBD2 agrees at 7 bases. V was pared by 0 bases and J by 2 bases, with 5 bases of the junction left unmatched. The germline CDR1 and CDR2 sequences are SGHRS and YFSETQ. The CDR3 loop spans 16 amino acids. The CDR3 sequence: CASSLDLAEAYNEQFF. CDR3 DNA sequence: TGCGCCAGCAGCTTGGATCTAGCGGAGGCCTACAATGAGCAGTTCTTC.

In its sample, this clonotype was seen many times. In DNA, the CDR3 is TGTGCCAGCAGTTACTCGAGAAGGGGAAGAGGAGTTCAGCCCCAGCATTTT. Its translation is CASSYSRRGRGVQPQHF. The chain recombines TRBV6-5 with TRBJ1-5, with D perhaps TRBD1 (5 bases). Looked up from germline, CDR1 is MNHEY and CDR2 is SVGAGI. Trimming shortened V by 0 bases and J by 6 bases, and 18 bases separated the two germline ends. The CDR3 runs to 17 residues.

Worth noting for this clonotype: A single base is all that separates this from a far larger clone, so a read error is likely. The rearrangement uses TRBV2 and TRBJ2-1, with D hard to call. The germline V gene has CDR1 SNHLY and CDR2 FYNNEI. The V and J ends lost 7 bases and 10 bases respectively, with 14 bases between them. The CDR3 runs 12 residues. This CDR3 is CASTDWAYEQFF. For the CDR3, the DNA is TGTGCCAGCACCGACTGGGCCTACGAGCAGTTCTTC.

V gene TRBV20-1 combines with J gene TRBJ2-7; D call uncertain. The CDR3 spans 14 residues. Looked up from germline, CDR1 is DFQATT and CDR2 is SNEGSKA (reference sequence). The germline V and J ends were trimmed by 1 base and 7 bases, with 17 bases remaining between them. CDR3 sequence: CSARVLSTLHEQYF. The DNA for the CDR3 is TGCAGTGCTAGAGTTTTGTCGACCCTCCATGAGCAGTACTTC.

This clonotype was detected many times. V usage is TRBV11-2 and J usage is TRBJ2-7, with a tentative D call TRBD1 (6 bases). Per germline, CDR1 SGHAT and CDR2 FQNNGV. Trimming left V 4 bases short and J 1 base short, with 17 bases between. The length of the CDR3 is 16 residues. The CDR3 DNA follows: TGTGCCAGCAGCTCATATATGCAAGGACAGTCCTACGAGCAGTACTTC. Protein sequence: CASSSYMQGQSYEQYF.